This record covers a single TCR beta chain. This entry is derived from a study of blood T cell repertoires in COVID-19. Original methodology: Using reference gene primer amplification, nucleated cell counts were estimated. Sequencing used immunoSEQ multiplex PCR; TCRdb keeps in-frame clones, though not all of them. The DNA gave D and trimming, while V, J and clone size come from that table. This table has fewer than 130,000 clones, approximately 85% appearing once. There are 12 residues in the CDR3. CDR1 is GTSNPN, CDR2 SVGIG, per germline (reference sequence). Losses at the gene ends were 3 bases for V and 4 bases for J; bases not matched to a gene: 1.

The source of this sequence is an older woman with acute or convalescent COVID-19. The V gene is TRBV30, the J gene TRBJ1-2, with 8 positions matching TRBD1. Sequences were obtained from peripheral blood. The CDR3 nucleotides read TGTGCCTGGAGCGGACAGGGCTATGGCTACACCTTC. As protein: CAWSGQGYGYTF.